This TCR beta chain was obtained from a study of identifying expanded T cells in peripheral blood (dated 2019 in TCRdb). With respect to the entire study: Technical replicates were generated by sequencing separate aliquots of the same genomic DNA pool, with four replicates compared pairwise.

No immune events such as infections were documented for the healthy donors during the collection period. Healthy-donor blood repertoires served as a training cohort to calibrate time-dependent variance in a beta-binomial model of T-cell clone differential abundance. There were around 10 healthy donors in the training cohort, of whom 3 were female and 7 were male. An age range of roughly 25 to 65 years, with an average of roughly 40 years, was recorded for the donors. Whole blood, obtained from a commercial supplier, was collected from each healthy donor at three time points spaced approximately two weeks apart. For immunosequencing, genomic DNA was extracted from unsorted whole blood. For this clone: There is no known antigen for this receptor. The input lacks base qualities; no much larger clone sits a single base away.

TCRbeta CDR3 regions were profiled by bias-controlled multiplex PCR amplification of genomic DNA with the immunoSEQ Assay. The authors processed their data as follows. The absolute abundance of each unique TCRbeta CDR3 region was quantified after sequences were collapsed and filtered. Two models were used to test differential abundance: a binomial model (Fisher-equivalent) and a beta-binomial model that adds time-dependent variance fitted from healthy donors. Any clone with fewer than 5 combined templates was excluded, and a clone was called differentially abundant if its Benjamini-Hochberg FDR was below 0.01. The form v = (b*log(k)+a)^2 was used to model beta-binomial variance as a function of total template count across the two samples. Drawn from immuneACCESS, this table holds only the in-frame rearrangements with V and J called that TCRdb kept. Clones are partly lost; checked studies trace under half to an unresolved V gene and leave the rest unexplained. V, J and clone size are taken as reported in that table, and D and trimming were inferred from the DNA itself. The sample table contains approximately 100,000 clones; only one count was recorded for approximately 88% of them. About 18% of the sample belongs to the ten largest clones.

CDR3 length: 15 amino acids, cysteine to phenylalanine. Solely the CDR3 DNA is kept, with 45 bases framed from the first base. Clipping removes 6 bases from V and 6 bases from J, with 9 as the unmatched junction base count. According to the germline V gene, CDR1 reads SNHLY and CDR2 reads FYNNEI. Summary of the overall study and its limitations: Across all healthy-donor time intervals, the beta-binomial model significantly lowered both the number of clones called differentially abundant and the false-positive rate. The binomial model flagged approximately 1.2 differentially abundant clones between technical replicates, compared with approximately 16 over about 2 weeks and roughly 19 over around four weeks. The authors expected biological variance in healthy repertoires might increase further over much longer intervals such as months to years. Across all healthy donors, variance in clone template counts between approximately 2-week samples was found to increase significantly with total template count.

The source is a person aged 18 to 69 in good health. The receptor chain draws on TRBV2 and TRBJ1-5, with 9 central nucleotides matching TRBD1. Sequenced material: blood. The CDR3 sequence is CASRDRGSVGQPQHF. The DNA is TGTGCCAGCAGAGACAGGGGGAGCGTAGGTCAGCCCCAGCATTTT. The full variable domain, with segments outside the CDR3 supplied by the reference TRBV2 and TRBJ1-5 proteins, appears as EPEVTQTPSHQVTQMGQEVILRCVPISNHLYFYWYRQILGQKVEFLVSFYNNEISEKSEIFDDQFSVERPDGSNFTLKIRSTKLEDSAMYFCASRDRGSVGQPQHFGDGTRLSIL.